This entry lists 3 T cell receptor beta chains sequenced from one sample in a study of beta chain features in type 1 diabetes. Expressed TCRB transcripts were sequenced because the entire RNA isolate underwent reverse transcription. TCRdb's table, derived via immunoSEQ multiplex PCR, lists solely in-frame clones and lacks some. Of about 150,000 clones detected, around 8.7% appear once; the ten largest clones hold 0.68%. The sample taken for sequencing was central memory CD4+ T cells from blood. The receptors derive from a man between 18 and 29 years old in good health.

This chain links TRBV7-8 with TRBJ2-7, with D uncertain. With 5 bases removed from V and 2 bases from J, the gap between germline ends came to 4 bases. The CDR3 is made up of 11 amino acids. Germline V CDR1 and CDR2: SGHVS, FQNEAQ. The CDR3 DNA sequence: TGTGCCAGCAGCCCCGCCTACGAGCAGTACTTC. It codes for CASSPAYEQYF.

V gene TRBV6-6 combines with J gene TRBJ2-7; TRBD1 aligns across 9 bases. Germline lookup yields CDR1 MNHNY and CDR2 SVGAGI (reference sequence). The V and J ends lost 2 bases and 2 bases, in that order; junction bases with no gene match: 7. The length of the CDR3 is 16 residues. Here the CDR3 reads CASSYQMGQGPYEQYF. CDR3 DNA: TGTGCCAGCAGTTACCAAATGGGACAGGGACCCTACGAGCAGTACTTC.

In its sample, this clone was seen a few times. The rearrangement links TRBV29-1 to TRBJ2-7; 11 bases agree with TRBD2. This CDR3 has 15 amino acids. CDR1 and CDR2 (germline): SQVTM, ANQGSEA. V lost 6 bases to trimming and J lost 2 bases; unmatched junction nucleotides: 9. This CDR3 reads CSVATGTSGTYEQYF. CDR3 in DNA: TGCAGCGTCGCTACCGGGACTAGCGGTACCTACGAGCAGTACTTC.